This record concerns one T cell receptor (beta chain) sequence. Its antigen is still unknown. RNA transcripts served as template for amplifying TCR beta CDR3 sequences. Investigators did first-round RT-PCR with HTBI primers, then second-round multiplex PCR. Via MiXCR, TCRdb re-called the multiplex PCR reads, giving one row per CDR3 protein. The repertoire holds 580,000 or so distinct CDR3 sequences, just under 40% seen once, with roughly 4% in the top ten. This CDR3 spans 13 amino acids. Trimming took 4 bases from V and 0 from J, leaving 7 bases between them. Looked up from germline, CDR1 is DFQATT and CDR2 is SNEGSKA (reference sequence). The data were taken from a study of Graves' ophthalmopathy and Graves' hyperthyroidism. Study outcomes and limitations: In blood appeared most of the expanded thyroid clonotypes whose frequency exceeded 0.001.

The rearrangement joins TRBV20-1 to TRBJ1-5; D is uncertain. This clonotype was sampled from an adult man with Graves' hyperthyroidism. Sequencing was performed on peripheral blood or thyroid tissue (not recorded which). The chain's CDR3 is CSAIQDSNQPQHF. In nucleotides, the CDR3 is TGCAGTGCTATTCAGGATAGCAATCAGCCCCAGCATTTT.